The clone carrying this TCR beta chain came up many times. TCR beta CDR3 regions were amplified from RNA transcripts. The library came from an HTBI-primed first-round RT-PCR and a second-round multiplex PCR. Using its own MiXCR run on the multiplex PCR reads, TCRdb lists one record per CDR3 protein. The sample lists about half a million distinct CDR3 sequences, 14% occurring once. Looked up from germline, CDR1 is DFQATT and CDR2 is SNEGSKA (reference sequence). This CDR3 comprises 13 residues. V was clipped by 6 bases and J by 3 bases, with 12 bases between them. The entry originates in a study of Graves' ophthalmopathy and Graves' hyperthyroidism.

The rearrangement links TRBV20-1 to TRBJ1-5; weak D call: TRBD1 (5 bases). The sequence was collected from a woman aged 25-40 years with Graves' ophthalmopathy. Material for sequencing was blood. The chain's CDR3 is CSARTGLNQPQHF. CDR3 coding DNA: TGCAGTGCAAGAACAGGTCTCAATCAGCCCCAGCATTTT.